This entry concerns a single TCR beta chain. Its antigen is currently unknown. A read error may account for a junction end that differs from germline. TCRdb independently ran MiXCR on the 5' RACE reads; one entry per CDR3 protein. This table has fewer than 250,000 distinct CDR3 sequences, about 10% appearing once. The sample originates from a study of CD8 T cells in ankylosing spondylitis. From germline, CDR1 is DFQATT and CDR2 SNEGSKA (reference sequence). This CDR3 region has 15 residues. Findings of the study overall: Clones linked to the disease showed a CD8+ phenotype. They occurred at relatively low frequencies in peripheral blood. Within matched ankylosing spondylitis synovial fluid, disease-linked clones were reportedly significantly enriched. Eight highly homologous variants formed a TCR beta motif that appeared characteristic of ankylosing spondylitis blood. Earlier work had already found some motif variants in reactive arthritis synovial fluid and blood.

This sequence was found in a male donor with ankylosing spondylitis or in good health (not recorded which). The specimen sequenced was blood, either unsorted or a sorted T cell fraction (not recorded which). The V call is TRBV20-1, the J call TRBJ1-4, with TRBD1 identical over 9 bases. The CDR3 is CCARDTGTGYEKLFF. DNA of the CDR3: TGCTGTGCTAGAGATACGGGGACAGGGTACGAAAAACTGTTTTTT.